The 12 T cell receptor beta chains below were found in one sample sequenced in a study of T cells expressing NK-cell markers. TCRdb reprocessed the 5' RACE reads, keeping one entry per CDR3 protein, no DNA. The repertoire table contains some 150,000 distinct CDR3 sequences. Sequencing was done on a sample of blood T cells: a sorted CD56 or NKG2C T cell subset, CD4+ or CD8+ T cells, or bulk PBMC T cells (not recorded which). Source of these receptors: a man aged 18 to 30 in good health.

The chain is built from TRBV13 and TRBJ1-2; TCRdb reports TRBD1, a call that lacks DNA to check it against. This CDR3 spans 17 amino acids. The V gene's germline CDR1 is PRHDT and CDR2 FYEKMQ (reference sequence). CDR3 loop: CASSSRAPTGGDYGYTF.

This chain uses TRBV6-1 with TRBJ1-3. CDR1 and CDR2 from the germline V gene are MNHNS and SASEGT. The CDR3 is made up of 14 amino acids. This CDR3 reads CASSPNRPGNTIYF.

This chain uses TRBV7-9 with TRBJ2-3; no DNA is available, so the TRBD1 call from TCRdb remains unchecked. CDR3 length: 15 residues. In germline, CDR1 is SEHNR, CDR2 FQNEAQ (reference sequence). CDR3 in amino acids: CAIGARRRDTDTQYF.

This chain's CDR3 is CASSLGSADTQYF. The rearrangement uses TRBV12-3 or TRBV12-4 and TRBJ2-3. The CDR3 contains 13 residues.

This chain connects TRBV7-8 to TRBJ2-1. The germline gives CDR1 SGHVS, CDR2 FQNEAQ. CDR3 size: 11 residues. The CDR3 loop is CASSRNNEQFF.

This chain connects TRBV24-1 to TRBJ2-2; there is no DNA to check the TCRdb D call of TRBD1. This CDR3 has 16 amino acids. CDR1 is KGHDR, CDR2 SFDVKD, per germline. The CDR3: CATSDGTGGPTGELFF.

The rearrangement links TRBV11-1 to TRBJ2-5. The CDR3 is 14 residues long. Per germline, CDR1 SGHAT and CDR2 FQDESV (reference sequence). CDR3 sequence reads: CASSRKPDEETQYF.

The chain combines TRBV2 with TRBJ2-1; without DNA, the TCRdb call of TRBD1 cannot be checked. Germline loops: CDR1 SNHLY, CDR2 FYNNEI. This CDR3 is built from 12 residues. CDR3 region: CARGQGDDEQFF. The complete variable domain, with remaining parts taken from reference TRBV2 and TRBJ2-1, reads EPEVTQTPSHQVTQMGQEVILRCVPISNHLYFYWYRQILGQKVEFLVSFYNNEISEKSEIFDDQFSVERPDGSNFTLKIRSTKLEDSAMYFCARGQGDDEQFFGPGTRLTVL.

The V call is TRBV25-1, the J call TRBJ2-5; TCRdb indicates TRBD1, and absent DNA this call remains unverified. The length of the CDR3 is 14 residues. In germline, CDR1 is MGHDK, CDR2 SYGVNS. The CDR3 sequence is CASSVYSGTETQYF.

The genes are TRBV12-3 or TRBV12-4 and TRBJ2-2. The CDR3 runs to 12 residues. This CDR3 is CASSPEGGELFF.

This rearrangement joins TRBV5-1 to TRBJ2-2; the TCRdb call, TRBD1, lacks DNA for checking. This CDR3 has 18 residues. The V gene's germline CDR1 is SGHRS and CDR2 YFSETQ. This CDR3 is CASSLEIAPSPTPGELFF. Based on the CDR3 plus reference TRBV5-1 and TRBJ2-2, the full variable domain is KAGVTQTPRYLIKTRGQQVTLSCSPISGHRSVSWYQQTPGQGLQFLFEYFSETQRNKGNFPGRFSGRQFSNSRSEMNVSTLELGDSALYLCASSLEIAPSPTPGELFFGEGSRLTVL.

The chain couples TRBV20-1 to TRBJ1-6. The CDR3 extends over 15 amino acids. Germline CDR1 is DFQATT and CDR2 is SNEGSKA (reference sequence). CDR3 sequence: CSARDEQSYNSPLHF.